Detailed here is one TCR beta chain. CDR1 and CDR2 from the germline V gene are MDHEN and SYDVKM. The CDR3 is 14 residues long. J was trimmed by 2 bases and V by 6 bases; bases with no gene match: 4. This sample is part of a study of shared clonotypes between healthy human individuals. Donors were Caucasian adults residing in Nashville, Tennessee, USA. CD8 memory fractions consisted of CD45RO+ and CCR7-negative CD45RA+ TemRA cells together. The protocol was immunoSEQ multiplex PCR, while the TCRdb copy is restricted to in-frame clones and leaves out a portion. The sample lists around 300,000 clones, 80% to 90% occurring once.

The source material was memory CD8+ T cells sorted from blood. The subset here: CD45RO+ cells pooled with CCR7-negative TemRA cells. The source of this sequence is a man aged 18 to 35 in good health. The rearrangement uses TRBV28 and TRBJ2-7; 10 nucleotides agree with TRBD1. The DNA for the CDR3 is TGTGCCAGCAGCCCGACAGGGGGCCCCTACGAGCAGTACTTC. This encodes CASSPTGGPYEQYF.